The clone carrying this T cell receptor beta chain was seen a few times. Under the authors' procedure: Estimation of nucleated cell counts was performed using reference gene primer amplification. The data were produced by immunoSEQ multiplex PCR, yet TCRdb's version contains in-frame clones alone and is incomplete. V and J calls plus clone size are reproduced from that table; the DNA served to infer D and trimming. The repertoire holds under 200,000 clones, with around four fifths as singletons. This record belongs to a study of blood T cell repertoires in COVID-19. The origin of this receptor is a man aged 60 to 69 with COVID-19, enrolled during active disease. Sequencing used peripheral blood.

The CDR3 region is CASSYLTQADTQYF. CDR3 DNA sequence: TGTGCCAGCAGTTACCTAACCCAGGCAGATACGCAGTATTTT. J is TRBJ2-3 and V is TRBV2, with D uncertain. The CDR3 consists of 14 residues. Trimming pared 5 bases from V and 4 bases from J, leaving 13 bases between. Germline V CDR1 and CDR2: SNHLY, FYNNEI.